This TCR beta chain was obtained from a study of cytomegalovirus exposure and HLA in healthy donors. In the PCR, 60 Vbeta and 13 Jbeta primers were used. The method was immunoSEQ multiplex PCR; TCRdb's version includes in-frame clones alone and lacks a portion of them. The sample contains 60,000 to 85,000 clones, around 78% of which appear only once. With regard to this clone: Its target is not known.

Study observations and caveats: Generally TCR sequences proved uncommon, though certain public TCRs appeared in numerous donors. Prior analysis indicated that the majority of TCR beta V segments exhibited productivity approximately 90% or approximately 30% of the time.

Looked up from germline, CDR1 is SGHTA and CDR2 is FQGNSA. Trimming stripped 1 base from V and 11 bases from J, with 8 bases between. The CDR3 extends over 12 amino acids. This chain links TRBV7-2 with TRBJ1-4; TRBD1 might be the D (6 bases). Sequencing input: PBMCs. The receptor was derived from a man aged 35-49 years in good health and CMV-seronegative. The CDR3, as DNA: TGTGCCAGCAGCTTAGAGGGGGGGAAACTGTTTTTT. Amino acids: CASSLEGGKLFF.